The clone carrying this TCR beta chain was counted many times. The sample originates from a study of low-dose radiotherapy and immunotherapy resistance in tumors. Study-level background: Fractions of 1 Gy went to Cohort 2 every two weeks, for 13 Gy over 26 weeks. Nivolumab was given to patients as a 240 mg flat dose every two weeks, and ipilimumab at 1 mg/kg every six weeks. Both were delivered intravenously.

V shed 3 bases and J shed 4 bases, with 11 bases lying between them. From germline, CDR1 is SGDLS and CDR2 YYNGEE. The CDR3 totals 14 residues. This sample's time point: after trial treatment. The treatment denotes: LDRT plus nivolumab, ipilimumab, low-dose cyclophosphamide and aspirin (RACIN trial). The therapy administered to donors comprised nivolumab, ipilimumab, aspirin, low-dose cyclophosphamide and low-dose radiotherapy. TRAV- and TRBV-specific primers were used for first-strand cDNA, which covered alpha and beta chains. Amplification of TCRs used a constant-region primer and V-primer adapter for roughly 20 PCR cycles. One entry per CDR3 protein, called by TCRdb with MiXCR from the reads. In the table there are roughly 56,000 distinct CDR3 sequences, 20% to 25% of which are singletons.

This TCR was recovered from a male donor with prostate cancer. The chain uses TRBV9 and TRBJ2-1, with unresolved D. The sample consisted of PBMCs, taken after low-dose radiotherapy plus immunotherapy. The CDR3 here is CASSEGFRYNEQFF. The DNA of the CDR3 is TGTGCCAGCAGCGAAGGGTTTCGGTACAATGAGCAGTTCTTC.